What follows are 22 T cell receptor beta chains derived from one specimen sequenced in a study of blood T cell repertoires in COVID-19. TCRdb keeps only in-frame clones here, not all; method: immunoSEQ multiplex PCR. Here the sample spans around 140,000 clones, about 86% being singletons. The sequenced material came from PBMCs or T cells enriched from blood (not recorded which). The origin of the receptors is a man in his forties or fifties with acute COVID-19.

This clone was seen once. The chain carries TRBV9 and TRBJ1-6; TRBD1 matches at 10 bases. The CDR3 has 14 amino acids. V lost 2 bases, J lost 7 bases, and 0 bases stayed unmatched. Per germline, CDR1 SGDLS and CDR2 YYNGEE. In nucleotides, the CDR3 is TGTGCCAGCAGCGTGGGACAGGGGAATTCACCCCTCCACTTT. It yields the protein CASSVGQGNSPLHF.

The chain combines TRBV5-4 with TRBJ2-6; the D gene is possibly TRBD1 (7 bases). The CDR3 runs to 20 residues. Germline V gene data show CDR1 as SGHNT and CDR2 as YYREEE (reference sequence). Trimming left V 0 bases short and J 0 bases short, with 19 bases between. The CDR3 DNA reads TGTGCCAGCAGCTTGGGGAGGGGGCTGGGGATTAACTCTGGGGCCAACGTCCTGACTTTC. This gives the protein CASSLGRGLGINSGANVLTF.

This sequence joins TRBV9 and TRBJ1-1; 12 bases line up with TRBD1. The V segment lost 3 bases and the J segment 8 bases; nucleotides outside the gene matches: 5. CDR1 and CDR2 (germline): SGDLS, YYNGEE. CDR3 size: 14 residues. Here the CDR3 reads CASSGGTGGHEAFF. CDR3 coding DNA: TGTGCCAGCAGCGGGGGGACAGGGGGCCACGAAGCTTTCTTT.

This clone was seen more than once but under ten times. The CDR3 nucleotides read TGTGCTAGTGGTTTGGTACTGTTCGGTCGGGGCAGGGGTGGGGATACGCAGTATTTT. Translation: CASGLVLFGRGRGGDTQYF. V and J are TRBV12-5 and TRBJ2-3; tentatively, D is TRBD1 (6 bases). The V and J ends lost 0 bases and 6 bases respectively, with 25 bases between them. Germline lookup yields CDR1 LGHNT and CDR2 FRNRAP. The CDR3 has 19 amino acids.

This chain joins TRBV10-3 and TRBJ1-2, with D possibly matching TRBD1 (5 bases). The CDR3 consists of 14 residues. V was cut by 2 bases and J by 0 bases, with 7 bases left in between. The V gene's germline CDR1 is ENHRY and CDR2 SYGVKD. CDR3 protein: CAISETGANYGYTF. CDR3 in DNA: TGTGCCATCAGTGAGACAGGAGCTAACTATGGCTACACCTTC.

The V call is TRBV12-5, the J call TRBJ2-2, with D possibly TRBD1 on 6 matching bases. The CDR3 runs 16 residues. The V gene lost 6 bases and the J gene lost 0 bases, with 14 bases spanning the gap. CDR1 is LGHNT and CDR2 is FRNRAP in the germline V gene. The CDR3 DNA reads TGTGCTAGTGGCCTGGGACAAAACGCGAACACCGGGGAGCTGTTTTTT. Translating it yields CASGLGQNANTGELFF. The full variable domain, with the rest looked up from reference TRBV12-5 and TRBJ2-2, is DARVTQTPRHKVTEMGQEVTMRCQPILGHNTVFWYRQTMMQGLELLAYFRNRAPLDDSGMPKDRFSAEMPDATLATLKIQPSEPRDSAVYFCASGLGQNANTGELFFGEGSRLTVL.

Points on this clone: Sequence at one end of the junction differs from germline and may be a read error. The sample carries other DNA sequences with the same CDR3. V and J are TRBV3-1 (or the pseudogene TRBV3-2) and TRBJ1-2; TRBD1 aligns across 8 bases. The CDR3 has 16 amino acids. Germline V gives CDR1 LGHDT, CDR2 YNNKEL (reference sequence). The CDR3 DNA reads TGCGCCAGCAGCCTTGGGGACAGGCCCCTAGACTATGGCTACACCTTC. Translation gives CASSLGDRPLDYGYTF.

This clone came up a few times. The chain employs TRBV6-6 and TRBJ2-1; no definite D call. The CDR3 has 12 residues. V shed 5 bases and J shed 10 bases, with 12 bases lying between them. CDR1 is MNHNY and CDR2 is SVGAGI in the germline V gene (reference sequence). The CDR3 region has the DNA TGTGCCAGCAGTCCCTCTGCACTGGAGCAGTTCTTC. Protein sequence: CASSPSALEQFF.

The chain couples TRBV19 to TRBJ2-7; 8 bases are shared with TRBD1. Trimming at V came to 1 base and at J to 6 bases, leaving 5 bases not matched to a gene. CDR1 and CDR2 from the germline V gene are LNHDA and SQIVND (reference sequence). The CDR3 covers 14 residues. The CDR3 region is CASSIAGGTSEQYF. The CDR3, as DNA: TGTGCCAGTAGTATAGCAGGGGGCACGAGCGAGCAGTACTTC.

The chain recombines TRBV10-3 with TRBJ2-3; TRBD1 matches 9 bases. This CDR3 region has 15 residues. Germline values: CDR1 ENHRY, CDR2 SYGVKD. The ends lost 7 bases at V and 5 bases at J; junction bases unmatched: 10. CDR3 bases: TGTGCCATCACCCGGACAGGGGCTCCCGGAGATACGCAGTATTTT. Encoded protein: CAITRTGAPGDTQYF.

The CDR3 region is CASSIGTLGTNEKLFF. CDR3 DNA: TGTGCCAGCAGCATTGGGACTCTGGGAACTAATGAAAAACTGTTTTTT. The chain joins TRBV5-4 to TRBJ1-4, with TRBD1 as a possible D gene (5 bases). Germline loops: CDR1 SGHNT, CDR2 YYREEE (reference sequence). CDR3 length equals 16 residues. The ends were cut back, 4 bases at V and 1 base at J, with 14 bases in the middle.

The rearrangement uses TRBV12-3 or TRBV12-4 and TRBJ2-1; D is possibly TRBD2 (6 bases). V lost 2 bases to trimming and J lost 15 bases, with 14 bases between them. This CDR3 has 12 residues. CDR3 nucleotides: TGTGCCAGCAGTTTAACCAGGGAGGTATCGTTCTTC. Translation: CASSLTREVSFF.

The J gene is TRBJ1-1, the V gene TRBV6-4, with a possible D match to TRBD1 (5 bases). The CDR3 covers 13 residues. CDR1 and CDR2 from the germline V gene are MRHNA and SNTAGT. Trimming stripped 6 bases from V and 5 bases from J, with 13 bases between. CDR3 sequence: CASRSDRGTEAFF. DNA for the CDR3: TGTGCCAGCAGATCGGATAGGGGTACTGAAGCTTTCTTT.

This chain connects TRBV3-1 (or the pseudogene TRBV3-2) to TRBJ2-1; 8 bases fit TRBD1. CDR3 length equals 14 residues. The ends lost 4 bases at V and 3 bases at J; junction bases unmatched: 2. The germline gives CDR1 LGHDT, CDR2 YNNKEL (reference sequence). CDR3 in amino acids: CASSPGTGYNEQFF. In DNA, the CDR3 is TGTGCCAGCAGCCCCGGGACAGGCTACAATGAGCAGTTCTTC.

This CDR3 reads CASSLRDNLEAFF. CDR3 coding DNA: TGTGCCAGCAGCCTTCGGGACAACCTTGAAGCTTTCTTT. This chain connects TRBV14 to TRBJ1-1, with D perhaps TRBD1 (6 bases). This CDR3 is 13 amino acids long. Trimming removed 4 bases from V and 7 bases from J, with 13 bases in between. Germline V lookup: CDR1 SGHDN, CDR2 FVKESK. The full variable domain, rest sourced from reference TRBV14 and TRBJ1-1, is EAGVTQFPSHSVIEKGQTVTLRCDPISGHDNLYWYRRVMGKEIKFLLHFVKESKQDESGMPNNRFLAERTGGTYSTLKVQPAELEDSGVYFCASSLRDNLEAFFGQGTRLTVV.

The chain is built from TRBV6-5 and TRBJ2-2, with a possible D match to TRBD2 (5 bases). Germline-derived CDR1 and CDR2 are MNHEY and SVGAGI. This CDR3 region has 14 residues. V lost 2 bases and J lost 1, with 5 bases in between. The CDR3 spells CASSYGLNTGELFF. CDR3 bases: TGTGCCAGCAGTTACGGACTGAACACCGGGGAGCTGTTTTTT.

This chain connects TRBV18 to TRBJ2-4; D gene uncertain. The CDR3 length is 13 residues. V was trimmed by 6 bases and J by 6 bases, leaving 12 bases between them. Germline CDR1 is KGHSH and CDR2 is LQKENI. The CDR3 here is CASSPAVANIQYF. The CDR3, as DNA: TGTGCCAGCTCCCCCGCGGTGGCAAACATTCAGTACTTC.

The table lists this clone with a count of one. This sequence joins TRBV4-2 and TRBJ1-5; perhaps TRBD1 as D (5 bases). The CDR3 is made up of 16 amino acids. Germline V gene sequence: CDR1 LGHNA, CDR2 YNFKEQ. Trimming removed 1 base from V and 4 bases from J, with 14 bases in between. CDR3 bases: TGTGCCAGCAGCCAAGGGGGCGCACAGGAGAATCAGCCCCAGCATTTT. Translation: CASSQGGAQENQPQHF.

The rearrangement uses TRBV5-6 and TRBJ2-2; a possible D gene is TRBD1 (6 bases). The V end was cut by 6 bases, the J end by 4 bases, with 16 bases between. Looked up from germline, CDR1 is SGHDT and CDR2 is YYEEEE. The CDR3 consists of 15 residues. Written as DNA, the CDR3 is TGTGCCAGCAAAACCGGGACAATTTCCACCGGGGAGCTGTTTTTT. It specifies CASKTGTISTGELFF. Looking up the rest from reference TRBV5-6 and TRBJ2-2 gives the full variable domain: DAGVTQSPTHLIKTRGQQVTLRCSPKSGHDTVSWYQQALGQGPQFIFQYYEEEERQRGNFPDRFSGHQFPNYSSELNVNALLLGDSALYLCASKTGTISTGELFFGEGSRLTVL.

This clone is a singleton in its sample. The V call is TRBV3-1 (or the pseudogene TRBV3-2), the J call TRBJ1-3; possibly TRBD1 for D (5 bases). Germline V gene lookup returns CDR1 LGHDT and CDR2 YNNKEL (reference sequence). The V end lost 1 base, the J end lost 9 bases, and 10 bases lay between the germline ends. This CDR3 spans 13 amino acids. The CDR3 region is CASSQGQGGTIYF. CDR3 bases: TGTGCCAGCAGCCAAGGGCAGGGTGGCACCATATATTTT.

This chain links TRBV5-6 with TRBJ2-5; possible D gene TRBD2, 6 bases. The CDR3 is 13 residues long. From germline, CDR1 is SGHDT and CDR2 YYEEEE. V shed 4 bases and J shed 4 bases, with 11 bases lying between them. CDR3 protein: CASSLGGVETQYF. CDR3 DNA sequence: TGTGCCAGCAGCCTCGGAGGGGTAGAGACCCAGTACTTC.

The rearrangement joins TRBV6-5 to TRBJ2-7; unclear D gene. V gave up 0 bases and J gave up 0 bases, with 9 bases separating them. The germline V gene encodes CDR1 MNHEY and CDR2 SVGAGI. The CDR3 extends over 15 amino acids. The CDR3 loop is CASSYSRQFSYEQYF. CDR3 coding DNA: TGTGCCAGCAGTTACTCGAGGCAGTTCTCCTACGAGCAGTACTTC.